A selection of T cell receptor beta chains follows, all from one sample in a study of T cell responses to AZD1222 COVID-19 vaccine. The method was immunoSEQ multiplex PCR; TCRdb's version includes in-frame clones alone and lacks a portion of them. The data hold fewer than 100,000 clones, with roughly 92% observed a single time. The sample was peripheral blood, taken on day 0 of AZD1222 vaccination. Every receptor here comes from an adult in good health. The conserved cysteine and the conserved F or W are not part of the CDR3 here. Fields, in order: clone size, V gene, J gene, CDR3 protein. Clone size is stated in some rows and not others, as once, few, many or a class when expanded.

NA	TRBV19	TRBJ1-2	ASSIRGDGYT
NA	TRBV6-6	TRBJ1-6	ASSYPGDNSPLH
NA	TRBV7-6	TRBJ2-7	ASSFFSGRASYEQY
NA	TRBV19	TRBJ2-5	ASSTQAGETQY
once	TRBV6-5	TRBJ2-5	ASSKQETQY
NA	TRBV7-2	TRBJ2-1	ASSLLAQPYNEQF
NA	TRBV6-4	TRBJ1-6	ASSVDSNNSPLH
NA	TRBV12-5	TRBJ1-5	ASGLVSGSNQPQH
NA	TRBV5-1	TRBJ1-2	ASSAAGGYGYT
NA	TRBV7-8	TRBJ2-2	ASSLGGNTGELF
NA	TRBV4-1	TRBJ2-7	ASSQGFAGAYEQY
NA	TRBV19	TRBJ1-5	ASSERTGGEQPQH
NA	TRBV5-1	TRBJ2-2	ASSLDLAGGPNGELF
NA	TRBV6-5	TRBJ1-3	ASSRERSGNTIY
NA	TRBV15	TRBJ1-1	ATSRQVTSPGAEAF
few	TRBV18	TRBJ2-3	ASSPTGGRATDTQY
NA	TRBV19	TRBJ2-2	ASSGTSNTGELF
NA	TRBV6-2/TRBV6-3	TRBJ2-7	ASSGSGLAGFSEQY
NA	TRBV5-6	TRBJ2-2	ASSFWQANTGELF
once	TRBV11-2	TRBJ1-1	ASSFARVNTEAF
NA	TRBV9	TRBJ1-1	ASTEGLQNTEAF
NA	TRBV14	TRBJ1-1	ASSHKYGNTEAF
NA	TRBV9	TRBJ1-3	ASSARGGNTIY
NA	TRBV7-2	TRBJ2-1	ASSLESLPYNEQF
once	TRBV30	TRBJ1-5	AWRPRGYSNQPQH
NA	TRBV19	TRBJ2-1	ASSTPRTSGSHEQF
NA	TRBV9	TRBJ2-2	ASSVASGKNTGELF
NA	TRBV5-1	TRBJ1-5	ASSLDRNNQPQH
NA	TRBV11-1	TRBJ2-2	ASSRRTGVNTGELF
NA	TRBV6-2/TRBV6-3	TRBJ2-7	ASSYPSSGGGPYEQY
few	TRBV29-1	TRBJ2-1	SVEDSGGNEQF
NA	TRBV5-8	TRBJ1-4	ASSLARGQGENEKLF
NA	TRBV20-1	TRBJ1-5	SAPRGGHQH
once	TRBV5-4	TRBJ1-2	ASSPPRSNYGYT
NA	TRBV19	TRBJ1-5	ASSPTGRYSNQPQH
NA	TRBV28	TRBJ2-3	ASSYTWTSGNTDTQY
NA	TRBV27	TRBJ2-3	ASSFDQGGLQSTQY
NA	TRBV5-5	TRBJ2-7	ASSRQGAYEQY
NA	TRBV25-1	TRBJ2-7	ASGQTSGYEQY
NA	TRBV27	TRBJ2-7	ASSLGAERGLGYEQY
NA	TRBV5-1	TRBJ1-2	ASHPQGAQVYGYT
NA	TRBV27	TRBJ2-7	ASSFRTHYEQY